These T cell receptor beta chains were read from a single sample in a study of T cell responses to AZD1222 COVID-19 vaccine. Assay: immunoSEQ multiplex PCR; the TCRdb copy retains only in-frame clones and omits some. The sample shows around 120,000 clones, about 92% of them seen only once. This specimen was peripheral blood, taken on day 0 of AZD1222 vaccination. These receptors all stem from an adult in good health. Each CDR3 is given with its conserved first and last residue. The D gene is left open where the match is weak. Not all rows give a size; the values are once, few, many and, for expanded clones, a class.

TGTGCCAGCAGTTTAGGGACAGGGGTAGGCGGCTACACCTTC,CASSLGTGVGGYTF,NA,14,TRBJ1-2,TRBD1,TRBV28
TGTGCCAGCTCACCACCGGGTGTTCCAGAAGCTTTCTTT,CASSPPGVPEAFF,once,13,TRBJ1-1,NA,TRBV18
TGTGCCAGCGGGCCCTTGGACCAGCCCCAGCATTTT,CASGPLDQPQHF,NA,12,TRBJ1-5,NA,TRBV28
TGTGCCAGCAGTGAAGCCTCCGGGGGAAGCACAGATACGCAGTATTTT,CASSEASGGSTDTQYF,NA,16,TRBJ2-3,NA,TRBV6-1
TGTGCCAGCAGCCCCGATAGCAATCAGCCCCAGCATTTT,CASSPDSNQPQHF,NA,13,TRBJ1-5,NA,TRBV3-1/TRBV3-2
TGCGCCAGCAGCAACCTCGAGGGGAACACTGAAGCTTTCTTT,CASSNLEGNTEAFF,NA,14,TRBJ1-1,NA,TRBV5-1
TGTGCCTGGAACCCTCTAGGGGGCACTGAAGCTTTCTTT,CAWNPLGGTEAFF,NA,13,TRBJ1-1,NA,TRBV30
TGTGCCAGCAGCCGAGGTGATGAAGCTTTCTTT,CASSRGDEAFF,NA,11,TRBJ1-1,NA,TRBV3-1/TRBV3-2
TGTGCCAGCAGCTCCGACTACAGCTCCTACGAGCAGTACTTC,CASSSDYSSYEQYF,once,14,TRBJ2-7,NA,TRBV7-2
TGTGCCAGCAGCTCCTCGGACAGAGGGACATATGGCTACACCTTC,CASSSSDRGTYGYTF,NA,15,TRBJ1-2,NA,TRBV5-5
TGCAGTGCTAGTACTAGCGACGGCGAGCAGTACTTC,CSASTSDGEQYF,NA,12,TRBJ2-7,TRBD2,TRBV20-1
TGCGCCAGCAGCTTGGTTCAGCAAGAGACCCAGTACTTC,CASSLVQQETQYF,NA,13,TRBJ2-5,NA,TRBV5-1
TGTGCCAGCAGACTGGCGGGAGTCTACGAGCAGTACTTC,CASRLAGVYEQYF,NA,13,TRBJ2-7,TRBD2,TRBV27
TGTGCCAGTACCCCGGGACGGCGGAATGAAAAACTGTTTTTT,CASTPGRRNEKLFF,NA,14,TRBJ1-4,NA,TRBV19
TGTGCCAGCAGCCCTAATAACGGCCATGGCTACACCTTC,CASSPNNGHGYTF,NA,13,TRBJ1-2,NA,TRBV3-1/TRBV3-2
TGTGCCACCAGTGACCGGACAGACGTGCGTGAAAAACTGTTTTTT,CATSDRTDVREKLFF,NA,15,TRBJ1-4,NA,TRBV24-1
TGTGCCAGCAGTCCGGGACTAGCGGGAGTCTATAATGAGCAGTTCTTC,CASSPGLAGVYNEQFF,NA,16,TRBJ2-1,TRBD2,TRBV27
TGTGCCAGCAGCCCTATTACCGGGGAGCTGTTTTTT,CASSPITGELFF,NA,12,TRBJ2-2,NA,TRBV5-4
TGTGCCAGCAGCCCCCCCGGGGAGCTGTTTTTT,CASSPPGELFF,NA,11,TRBJ2-2,NA,TRBV11-2
TGTGCCGCCCTGGGACTAGAGAATGAGCAGTTCTTC,CAALGLENEQFF,NA,12,TRBJ2-1,TRBD2,TRBV27
TGTGCCAGCAGTTTATCAGGCTGGAGCTCCTACAATGAGCAGTTCTTC,CASSLSGWSSYNEQFF,NA,16,TRBJ2-1,NA,TRBV27
TGTGCCAGCAGTTACGCAGGTAGCGGGGCCAACGTCCTGACTTTC,CASSYAGSGANVLTF,NA,15,TRBJ2-6,NA,TRBV6-5
TGCGCCAGCAGCTTCGACAGCTTGAACACTGAAGCTTTCTTT,CASSFDSLNTEAFF,NA,14,TRBJ1-1,NA,TRBV5-1
TGCGCCAGCCTCCGGGGATACTATGGCTACACCTTC,CASLRGYYGYTF,NA,12,TRBJ1-2,NA,TRBV10-1
TGCAGCGACCGACAGGGGAATGGAGAGACCCAGTACTTC,CSDRQGNGETQYF,NA,13,TRBJ2-5,TRBD1,TRBV29-1
TGTGCCAGCAGCCCCGGGCCACAGGAATATAATTCACCCCTCCACTTT,CASSPGPQEYNSPLHF,NA,16,TRBJ1-6,NA,TRBV5-4
TGTGCCAGCAGCTTTCTCACAGGTTTCTCTGGAAACACCATATATTTT,CASSFLTGFSGNTIYF,NA,16,TRBJ1-3,NA,TRBV7-2
TGTGCCAGTAGTATAGGAGGGGGTGACTTCTACGAGCAGTACTTC,CASSIGGGDFYEQYF,NA,15,TRBJ2-7,NA,TRBV19
TGTGCCACGAAACAGGGGGGCGAGCAGTACTTC,CATKQGGEQYF,NA,11,TRBJ2-7,TRBD1,TRBV10-3
TGTGCCAGCAGCCCCGACAGGGGGCTATCCCTTGCAACTAATGAAAAACTGTTTTTT,CASSPDRGLSLATNEKLFF,NA,19,TRBJ1-4,TRBD1,TRBV7-8
TGTGCCACCTATCAGGGCGGAAGAGGGCGGTACTTC,CATYQGGRGRYF,once,12,TRBJ2-7,NA,TRBV28
TGTGCCTGGAGTGCGGGAGTAGACACCGGGGAGCTGTTTTTT,CAWSAGVDTGELFF,NA,14,TRBJ2-2,NA,TRBV30
TGTGCCAGCAGCGAAAGGGGGGGGGCGAACACCGGGGAGCTGTTTTTT,CASSERGGANTGELFF,NA,16,TRBJ2-2,NA,TRBV7-2
TGTGCCTGGAGTGGGGGGGACGGGCAGCCCCAGCATTTT,CAWSGGDGQPQHF,NA,13,TRBJ1-5,NA,TRBV30
TGCGCCAGCAGTAAGGACTTACCCTACGAGCAGTACTTC,CASSKDLPYEQYF,NA,13,TRBJ2-7,NA,TRBV5-1
TGCGCCAGCAGCCTTGCGGGCTTCTACGAGCAGTACTTC,CASSLAGFYEQYF,once,13,TRBJ2-7,NA,TRBV4-1
TGTGCCAGCAGTGAATGGGGGACGGACCATGGTGATGAAAAACTGTTTTTT,CASSEWGTDHGDEKLFF,NA,17,TRBJ1-4,NA,TRBV2
TGCGCCAGCAGCTTTGGACAGGGGGAGCAAGCTTTCTTT,CASSFGQGEQAFF,once,13,TRBJ1-1,TRBD1,TRBV5-1
TGTGCCAGCAGCTTGGGACAGGGCACTGAAGCTTTCTTT,CASSLGQGTEAFF,NA,13,TRBJ1-1,TRBD1,TRBV11-3
TGTGCCAGCAGTTTACGGGGGGCTGGGTACAATGAGCAGTTCTTC,CASSLRGAGYNEQFF,NA,15,TRBJ2-1,NA,TRBV28
TGTGCCAGCAGCCAATACCCGACAACGCAGTTCTTC,CASSQYPTTQFF,NA,12,TRBJ2-1,NA,TRBV3-1/TRBV3-2
TGTGCCAGCAGCATCCAGCGGGAGCGGGATACGCAGTATTTT,CASSIQRERDTQYF,NA,14,TRBJ2-3,TRBD2,TRBV11-2
TGTGCCAGCAGCCTTGCGGCAGACACAGATACGCAGTATTTT,CASSLAADTDTQYF,NA,14,TRBJ2-3,NA,TRBV6-5
TGTGCCAGCCACAGAGGGCAGGGGTACGAGCAGTACTTC,CASHRGQGYEQYF,NA,13,TRBJ2-7,NA,TRBV7-9
TGTGCCAGCAGCTCCACAGGGTCGTACTACGAGCAGTACTTC,CASSSTGSYYEQYF,NA,14,TRBJ2-7,NA,TRBV3-1/TRBV3-2
TGTGCCAGCAGTTTATATAGTTTTGATGAGCAGTTCTTC,CASSLYSFDEQFF,NA,13,TRBJ2-1,NA,TRBV27
TGTGCCACCAGCAGAGGGGGGACATCGAACACCGGGGAGCTGTTTTTT,CATSRGGTSNTGELFF,NA,16,TRBJ2-2,NA,TRBV15
TGTGCCAGCGGCGGGACTAGCGGGAGTTACGAGCAGTACTTC,CASGGTSGSYEQYF,NA,14,TRBJ2-7,TRBD2,TRBV2
TGTGCCAGCAGTTTACCGGGACAGATCTACGAGCAGTACTTC,CASSLPGQIYEQYF,NA,14,TRBJ2-7,TRBD1,TRBV28
TGCGCCAGCAGCTTGGGAGCGGGAGGCACAGATACGCAGTATTTT,CASSLGAGGTDTQYF,NA,15,TRBJ2-3,TRBD2,TRBV5-1
TGTGCCATCAGTGATCGCAGAGACACCTACACCTTC,CAISDRRDTYTF,NA,12,TRBJ1-2,NA,TRBV10-3
TGTGCCAGCAGCTTAGCCTCTCCGAACCTCTCTGGAAACACCATATATTTT,CASSLASPNLSGNTIYF,NA,17,TRBJ1-3,NA,TRBV7-8
TGTGCCAGCAGTGCTGGTCTGGCGGGAGGGGAGTACTTC,CASSAGLAGGEYF,NA,13,TRBJ2-7,TRBD2,TRBV2
TGTGCCAGCAATCTACCCTTGTGGGGGACCGGGACTAGCGGGAGTGATGAGCAGTTCTTC,CASNLPLWGTGTSGSDEQFF,NA,20,TRBJ2-1,TRBD2,TRBV2
TGTGCCAGCAGTTACGATGGGACGGATACGCAGTATTTT,CASSYDGTDTQYF,NA,13,TRBJ2-3,NA,TRBV6-6